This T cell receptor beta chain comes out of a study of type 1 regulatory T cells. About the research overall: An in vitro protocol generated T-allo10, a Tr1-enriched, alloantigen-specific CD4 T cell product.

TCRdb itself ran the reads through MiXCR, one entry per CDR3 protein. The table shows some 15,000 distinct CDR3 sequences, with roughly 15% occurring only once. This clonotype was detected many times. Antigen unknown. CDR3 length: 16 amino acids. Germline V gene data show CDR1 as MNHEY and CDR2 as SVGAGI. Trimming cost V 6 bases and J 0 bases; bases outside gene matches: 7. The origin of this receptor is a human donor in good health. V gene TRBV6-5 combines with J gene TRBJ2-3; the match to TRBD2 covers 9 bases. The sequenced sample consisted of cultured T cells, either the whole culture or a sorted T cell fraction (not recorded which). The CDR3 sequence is CASSPLSGRSTDTQYF. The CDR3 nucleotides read TGTGCCAGCAGCCCCCTGAGCGGGAGGAGCACAGATACGCAGTATTTT.